The T cell receptor (beta chain) described here comes from a study of blood T cell repertoires in COVID-19 (dated by TCRdb to 2020 to 2022). About the study as a whole: The collaborator samples originated in the United States, Italy and Spain and spanned the acute and convalescent phases of COVID-19. A de-identified subject ID, COVID-19 status, age in years and sex were almost always included in the sample metadata. Samples were obtained from the ongoing ImmuneRACE study (first 160 participants) and from some 1,200 subjects provided by 6 global collaborators. The prospective study material was composed of cDNA or gDNA derived from T cells, B-cell-depleted T cells, or PBMCs. Deeply sampled blood TCRbeta repertoires from subjects exposed to, actively infected with, or recovered from COVID-19 were included in the dataset. A freely available public database, intended as a resource for researchers studying the immune response to SARS-CoV-2, is where the repertoires were released. HLA class I and class II types, where available, came from metadata supplied by the sample provider rather than from assay-based typing.

The CDR3 has 15 amino acids, counting the end cysteine and phenylalanine. CDR3 DNA is the only sequence kept; it has 45 bases, read in frame from the first base. Sequences SGHNT (CDR1) and YENEEA (CDR2) are obtained from the germline V gene. At the junction V is shortened by 6 bases and J by 7 bases, with 19 bases in between. Comment on this clone: Its target antigen remains unknown. Base quality data are lacking; no much larger clone is found one base away.

In the prospective study, participants were roughly 18 to 95 years old, resided in about two dozen geographic areas of the United States, and were enrolled through a virtual design. In the prospective study, participants were assigned to cohorts based on the clinical history participants reported in a screening survey and a study questionnaire. Each participant in the prospective study had whole blood, serum and a nasopharyngeal or oropharyngeal swab collected by mobile phlebotomists. Over an approximately two-month period, participants in the prospective study had the option of providing additional blood draws and questionnaires. Before DNA extraction, blood samples from the prospective study were shipped at room temperature or frozen. The paper's findings and limits, for the study overall: The quantity of clinical and demographic metadata differed by source and by participant and was supplied without curation.

TCRbeta CDR3 regions were amplified from genomic DNA using the immunoSEQ Assay, a bias-controlled multiplex PCR. In the paper's pipeline: Within the assay, amplification of reference gene primers was used to estimate how many nucleated cells each sample contained. To quantify the absolute abundance of each unique TCRbeta CDR3 rearrangement, sequence reads were collapsed and filtered. Productive Simpson clonality was computed per sample as the square root of Simpson's diversity index over productive rearrangements. The table was pulled from immuneACCESS by TCRdb, which kept in-frame rearrangements only. Such tables lose some clones; where checked, under half of the loss comes from unresolved V genes, and the rest has no known cause. That table furnishes V, J and clone size, whereas the DNA furnished D and trimming. The sample data list about 210,000 clones, and around 86% of these were observed just once. Of the sample, 8.5% to 10% is held by the ten largest clones.

The sequence was collected from a woman aged 50 to 65 with acute COVID-19. Sequenced: PBMCs or T cells enriched from blood (not recorded which). The chain uses TRBV11-3 and TRBJ2-1; the D gene is possibly TRBD2, with 6 bases matching. The CDR3 sequence is CASSFQGGQRNEQFF. At the DNA level, the sequence is TGTGCCAGCAGTTTTCAGGGAGGCCAGCGAAATGAGCAGTTCTTC.